A selection of T cell receptor beta chains follows, all from one sample in a study of blood T cell repertoires in COVID-19. Sequencing was performed with immunoSEQ multiplex PCR; in TCRdb, only in-frame clones are kept and a portion is missing. This table holds a few hundred thousand clones, 83% found once. Sequencing input: peripheral blood. The receptors shown here come from a woman in her forties or fifties with acute or convalescent COVID-19. Both conserved end residues are part of each CDR3. Fields, in order: D gene, clone size, V gene, J gene, CDR3 DNA, CDR3 protein. A D gene is named only where the DNA matches it firmly. Expanded clones are given a class, and other clones once, few, many or no size at all.

>-|-|TRBV5-1|TRBJ1-4
TGCGCCAGCAGCGACACAGGTGCAACTAATGAAAAACTGTTTTTT
CASSDTGATNEKLFF
>-|-|TRBV28|TRBJ2-5
TGTGCCAGCAGCCCCGGGACATTTCAAGAGACCCAGTACTTC
CASSPGTFQETQYF
>TRBD1|-|TRBV7-8|TRBJ1-4
TGTGCCAGCAGCTGGGGGACAGGGACGGACGAAAAACTGTTTTTT
CASSWGTGTDEKLFF
>TRBD1|-|TRBV28|TRBJ1-2
TGTGCCAGCCCAATACAGGGGGTGGACTATGGCTACACCTTC
CASPIQGVDYGYTF
>-|-|TRBV5-6|TRBJ1-6
TGTGCCAGCAGTAACGCCGGGAGTTCACCCCTCCACTTT
CASSNAGSSPLHF
>TRBD1|-|TRBV6-5|TRBJ1-6
TGTGCCAGCAGGGGACAGGGAAGCTCACCCCTCCACTTT
CASRGQGSSPLHF
>-|-|TRBV5-5|TRBJ2-2
TGTGCCAGCAGCTTGGGTGTCTCCGGGGAGCTGTTTTTT
CASSLGVSGELFF
>TRBD2|few|TRBV5-1|TRBJ2-1
TGCGCCAGTCGCACCGGGACTAGCAGTCACTACAATGAGCAGTTCTTC
CASRTGTSSHYNEQFF
>TRBD2|-|TRBV7-2|TRBJ2-1
TGTGCCAGCAGGGAAAATCCGGGACTAACTTACAATGAGCAGTTCTTC
CASRENPGLTYNEQFF
>-|-|TRBV19|TRBJ1-4
TGTGCCAGTAGTAGCGGCACTTTTAATGAAAAACTGTTTTTT
CASSSGTFNEKLFF
>TRBD1|-|TRBV2|TRBJ1-1
TGTGCCAGCAGTGGGGACAGGGGGCGCGACACTGAAGCTTTCTTT
CASSGDRGRDTEAFF
>TRBD2|-|TRBV9|TRBJ2-3
TGTGCCAGCAGCGTATTAGCGAGTAGCGGGGGGGCAGATACGCAGTATTTT
CASSVLASSGGADTQYF
>-|-|TRBV4-1|TRBJ1-4
TGCGCCAGCAGCGCCCTGGGGCGAAAACTGTTTTTT
CASSALGRKLFF
>-|once|TRBV13|TRBJ2-7
TGTGCCAGCAGCTTACGAGGGAGATGGTCCTACGAGCAGTACTTC
CASSLRGRWSYEQYF
>-|-|TRBV7-9|TRBJ1-5
TGTGCCAGCAGCACCGACAGGAGCAATCAGCCCCAGCATTTT
CASSTDRSNQPQHF
>TRBD2|-|TRBV27|TRBJ2-7
TGTGCCAGCAGTCCAGCGGGAGGGCCGAAATCCTACGAGCAGTACTTC
CASSPAGGPKSYEQYF
>-|-|TRBV21-1|TRBJ1-5
TGTGCCAGCAGCAAATGGCCTGGGGGTACAGGGTGCAATCAGCCCCAGCATTTT
CASSKWPGGTGCNQPQHF
>TRBD2|-|TRBV6-6|TRBJ2-7
TGTGCCAGCCGAAGGACTAGTGGTTCCTACGAGCAGTACTTC
CASRRTSGSYEQYF
>-|-|TRBV5-1|TRBJ2-1
TGCGCCAGCAGCTTGGCGGGCGGGCAAAGGAATGAGCAGTTCTTC
CASSLAGGQRNEQFF
>-|-|TRBV6-5|TRBJ1-4
TGTGCCAGTCTAGACAGGAATGAAAAACTGTTTTTT
CASLDRNEKLFF
>TRBD2|-|TRBV5-1|TRBJ2-5
TGCGCCAGCAGCTACACGACTAGCGGGGCCTCAGAGACCCAGTACTTC
CASSYTTSGASETQYF
>TRBD2|-|TRBV7-2|TRBJ2-5
TGTGCCAGCAGCTTAGAGGGGCGGGGGTCTGGCGGGACCCAGTACTTC
CASSLEGRGSGGTQYF
>-|-|TRBV6-1|TRBJ1-6
TGTGCCAGCAGTGAGACAGTTTTCAATTCACCCCTCCACTTT
CASSETVFNSPLHF
>TRBD2|-|TRBV4-1|TRBJ2-2
TGCGCCAGCAGCCAAAGTTCCACTAGCGGGACCGGGGAGCTGTTTTTT
CASSQSSTSGTGELFF
>TRBD1|-|TRBV27|TRBJ2-5
TGTGCCAGCACCAGTAGGACAGGGGGCGTAGAGACCCAGTACTTC
CASTSRTGGVETQYF
>TRBD1|few|TRBV6-1|TRBJ2-2
TGTGCCAGCAGTGAATTACTTGGGACAGGGGGCGACACCGGGGAGCTGTTTTTT
CASSELLGTGGDTGELFF
>-|-|TRBV27|TRBJ1-5
TGTGCCAGCGCAGTGCTGGGCAATCAGCCCCAGCATTTT
CASAVLGNQPQHF
>TRBD2|once|TRBV6-5|TRBJ2-7
TGTGCCAGCAGTTACCGAGCGGGGCTGAACGAGCAGTACTTC
CASSYRAGLNEQYF
>-|-|TRBV6-5|TRBJ2-1
TGTGCCAGTAAGACAGATCTAACCTACAATGAGCAGTTCTTC
CASKTDLTYNEQFF
>TRBD2|-|TRBV27|TRBJ2-1
TGTGCCAGCAGTCAGTGGGGACTAGCGGGAGCTAATGAGCAGTTCTTC
CASSQWGLAGANEQFF
>-|-|TRBV5-5|TRBJ1-6
TGTGCCAGCAGCTTGATAGCCTATAATTCACCCCTCCACTTT
CASSLIAYNSPLHF
>TRBD1|few|TRBV28|TRBJ1-2
TGTGCCAGCAGTTTGGGCGCTGGGACAGGGGGTAACTATGGCTACACCTTC
CASSLGAGTGGNYGYTF
>TRBD1|few|TRBV18|TRBJ1-1
TGTGCCAGCTCACTCGAACAGGGGAAGAACACTGAAGCTTTCTTT
CASSLEQGKNTEAFF
>TRBD1|-|TRBV28|TRBJ2-7
TGTGCCAGCAGACTGAACAGGGACAGTTTCTACGAGCAGTACTTC
CASRLNRDSFYEQYF
>-|-|TRBV5-1|TRBJ1-1
TGCGCCAGCAGCTTGCAGGGGTCGAACACTGAAGCTTTCTTT
CASSLQGSNTEAFF
>-|-|TRBV5-1|TRBJ1-4
TGCGCCAGCAGCTTGGGCAGGGCGGGGGAAAAACTGTTTTTT
CASSLGRAGEKLFF
>-|-|TRBV18|TRBJ1-2
TGTGCCAGCTCACCGGGGAGTCCTAACTATGGCTACACCTTC
CASSPGSPNYGYTF
>TRBD1|-|TRBV19|TRBJ1-2
TGTGCCAGTAGTACTCATCCGGGACAGAGCTATGGCTACACCTTC
CASSTHPGQSYGYTF
>-|-|TRBV3-1/TRBV3-2|TRBJ2-7
TGTGCCAGCAGCCAAGGAGAGTGGGCCGAGCAGTACTTC
CASSQGEWAEQYF
>-|-|TRBV3-1/TRBV3-2|TRBJ2-2
TGTGCCAGCAGCCAGGGTGCAGGACTCCCCACCGGGGAGCTGTTTTTT
CASSQGAGLPTGELFF
>-|-|TRBV21-1|TRBJ2-2
TGTGCCAGCAGCGGGAGAGACACCGGGGAGCTGTTTTTT
CASSGRDTGELFF
>-|-|TRBV5-8|TRBJ2-6
TGTGCCAGCAGCTTGGAGGGGATCTCTGGGGCCAACGTCCTGACTTTC
CASSLEGISGANVLTF
>-|-|TRBV24-1|TRBJ1-1
TGTGCCACCAGTCGGGGGGGGGCTGAAGCTTTCTTT
CATSRGGAEAFF
>-|few|TRBV9|TRBJ2-4
TGTGCCAGCAGCGTAGGGGGTAGGGGTAAAATTCAGTACTTC
CASSVGGRGKIQYF
>TRBD1|-|TRBV7-6|TRBJ1-1
TGTGCCAGCAGCCTTACAGGGGACACTGAAGCTTTCTTT
CASSLTGDTEAFF
>TRBD2|-|TRBV19|TRBJ2-1
TGTGCCACAGCTAGCGGGGTCGTATACAATGAGCAGTTCTTC
CATASGVVYNEQFF
>-|few|TRBV9|TRBJ1-5
TGTGCCAGCAGCGTAGATTCCGGGGATCAGCCCCAGCATTTT
CASSVDSGDQPQHF
>TRBD2|-|TRBV5-1|TRBJ2-1
TGCGCCAGCAGCTTGGATGGGACTAGCGCATACAATGAGCAGTTCTTC
CASSLDGTSAYNEQFF
>-|few|TRBV5-1|TRBJ2-2
TGCGCCAGCAGCTTGTCCACAGGGCGCGGCACCGGGGAGCTGTTTTTT
CASSLSTGRGTGELFF
>-|-|TRBV11-2|TRBJ2-2
TGTGCCAGCAGCCAAGAAGGGGGGGCCGGCACCGGGGAGCTGTTTTTT
CASSQEGGAGTGELFF
>TRBD1|few|TRBV19|TRBJ1-1
TGTGCCAGTACCCCAGGGGGAACACTCAGGGAAGCTTTCTTT
CASTPGGTLREAFF
>-|-|TRBV19|TRBJ1-2
TGTGCCAGTAGGCCCCGGGGATCCTATGGCTACACCTTC
CASRPRGSYGYTF
>TRBD1|-|TRBV27|TRBJ1-2
TGTGCCAGCAGTTCATCCGGGACAGCTAACTATGGCTACACCTTC
CASSSSGTANYGYTF
>TRBD2|-|TRBV7-8|TRBJ2-5
TGTGCCAGCAGCTACCGAGCTAGCGGTCAAGAGACCCAGTACTTC
CASSYRASGQETQYF
>TRBD2|-|TRBV6-5|TRBJ2-3
TGTGCCAGCAGGGAGACTAGCGGGGGACCAAATACGCAGTATTTT
CASRETSGGPNTQYF